This TCR beta chain was identified during a study of OX40 agonist ivuxolimab in advanced cancers. In the study overall: Patients in the trial were receiving intravenous ivuxolimab every 2 weeks, at doses of 0.01 to 10 mg/kg.

Repertoires were generated with immunoSEQ multiplex PCR, while TCRdb's copy carries only in-frame clones and drops some. The profile covers over 45,000 clones, with roughly 89% appearing a single time and roughly 30% taken by the ten largest. Patients were ineligible given autoimmune disease history or systemic immunosuppression. The TCR was taken from an adult with an advanced solid tumor such as melanoma, head and neck, liver or kidney cancer. The sequences come from CD4+ or CD8+ T cells sorted from blood, collected in a trial of the OX40 agonist ivuxolimab.

This CDR3 reads CASSQENRVYDEQYF. DNA of the CDR3: TGCGCCAGCAGCCAAGAAAACAGGGTATATGACGAGCAGTACTTC. The chain is built from TRBV4-1 and TRBJ2-7; maybe TRBD1 (6 bases). Germline V gives CDR1 MGHRA, CDR2 YSYEKL. The CDR3 has 15 amino acids. V shed 0 bases and J shed 5 bases, with 14 bases lying between them.